The text below deals with one T cell receptor (beta chain). Its specificity is not known. V dropped 1 base and J dropped 6; count of bases not matched to a gene: 4. This CDR3 has 15 amino acids. Germline V gene data show CDR1 as KGHDR and CDR2 as SFDVKD. Isolating PBMCs gave at least 6 million of these cells per sample. Total RNA extracted from each sample amounted to at least 5 micrograms. The source of the sample is a study of blood T cells in healthy people across ages. Through a sample-barcoded 5' primer and a J-beta primer mix, a second PCR was run for roughly 7 to 11 cycles. Every sample returned 2.5 million or more CDR3-containing paired-end reads. TCRdb reprocessed the 5' RACE reads via MiXCR and lists one record per CDR3 protein. The sample records more than 700,000 distinct CDR3 sequences, roughly 50% being singletons. Study-wide results and limits: Unsorted PBMCs ruled out conclusive naive versus antigen-experienced comparison.

The sequence was obtained from a man at least 80 years old in good health. This chain links TRBV24-1 with TRBJ2-1; 8 nucleotides match TRBD2. Sample: blood. This chain's CDR3 is CATSDLTGGPNEQFF. The CDR3 nucleotides are TGTGCCACCAGTGATTTAACGGGAGGGCCCAATGAGCAGTTCTTC.